This TCR beta chain was profiled in a study of long-term antiretroviral therapy in people with HIV. Concerning this clone itself: The antigen remains undetermined.

The CDR3 covers 14 residues. Trimming removed 0 bases from V and 7 bases from J, with 10 bases in between. The germline V gene encodes CDR1 LGHNA and CDR2 YSLEER. At the survey level, the v3.0 immunoSEQ assay was run. Some clones are missing from TCRdb's copy, which holds only in-frame ones; the method was immunoSEQ multiplex PCR. The data show approximately 17,000 clones, around 85% seen once. Findings and caveats of the study: Controls exceeded HIV repertoires in CDR3 length range.

The sequencing here drew on unsorted PBMCs, taken less than 1.3 years before starting antiretroviral therapy. The clonotype was recovered from a man aged 25 to 40 with HIV. The gene calls are TRBV4-3 and TRBJ2-1; D remains ambiguous. CDR3 bases: TGCGCCAGCAGCCAAGATGACCTAAAGAATGAGCAGTTCTTC. Amino acids: CASSQDDLKNEQFF.